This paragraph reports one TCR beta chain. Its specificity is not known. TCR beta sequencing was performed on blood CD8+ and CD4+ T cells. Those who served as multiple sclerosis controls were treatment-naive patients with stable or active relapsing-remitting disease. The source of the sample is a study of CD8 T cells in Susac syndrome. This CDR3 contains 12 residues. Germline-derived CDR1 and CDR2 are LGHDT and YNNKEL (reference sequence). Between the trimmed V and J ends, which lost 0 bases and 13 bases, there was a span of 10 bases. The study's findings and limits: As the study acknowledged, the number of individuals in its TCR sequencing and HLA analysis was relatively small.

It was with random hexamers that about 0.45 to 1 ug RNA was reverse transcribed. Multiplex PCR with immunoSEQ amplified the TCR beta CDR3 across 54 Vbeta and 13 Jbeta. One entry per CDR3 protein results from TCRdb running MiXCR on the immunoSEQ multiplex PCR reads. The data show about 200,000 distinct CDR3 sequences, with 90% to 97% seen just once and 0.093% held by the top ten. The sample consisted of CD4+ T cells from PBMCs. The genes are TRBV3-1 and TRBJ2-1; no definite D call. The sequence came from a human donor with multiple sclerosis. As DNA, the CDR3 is TGTGCCAGCAGCCAAGATAGCCCTGGTCAGTTCTTC. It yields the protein CASSQDSPGQFF.